One and the same sample provided the 23 T cell receptor beta chains below, sequenced in a study of cytomegalovirus exposure and HLA in healthy donors (TCRdb year 2017). To prepare the library, the immunoSEQ multiplex PCR assay was applied. For the multiplex PCR, a mixture combining 60 forward primers for TCR Vbeta segments and 13 reverse primers for TCR Jbeta segments was used. TCRdb holds this immuneACCESS table with in-frame rearrangements only. Some clones are missing; in checked studies, unresolved V genes explain under half, and the rest has no known cause. This sample is represented by around 150,000 clones; roughly 78% of them were singletons. The ten largest account for approximately 6.2% of the sample. Sequenced: PBMCs. These receptors all stem from a man between 35 and 55 years old in good health and CMV-seropositive.

The gene calls are TRBV15 and TRBJ1-1; D is ambiguous. The CDR3 is made up of 13 amino acids. Trimming pared 6 bases from V and 4 bases from J, leaving 12 bases between. CDR1 is LNHNV, CDR2 YYDKDF, per germline (reference sequence). The CDR3 sequence: CATSAGWSTEAFF. The DNA for the CDR3 is TGTGCCACCAGTGCCGGTTGGAGCACTGAAGCTTTCTTT.

The chain couples TRBV11-3 to TRBJ2-7, with 8 bases matching TRBD1. V lost 3 bases, J lost 7 bases, and 11 bases stayed unmatched. The CDR3 loop spans 15 amino acids. CDR1 is SGHNT, CDR2 YENEEA, per germline. As DNA, the CDR3 is TGTGCCAGCAGCTTCCCTCAGGGGGCCGAGGGGGAGCAGTACTTC. Translation gives CASSFPQGAEGEQYF.

This clone was detected only a few times. The J gene is TRBJ2-7, the V gene TRBV4-1; possibly TRBD2 for D (6 bases). V lost 0 bases and J 3 bases, leaving 12 bases between the germline ends. The CDR3 sequence is 15 residues long. The V gene's germline CDR1 is MGHRA and CDR2 YSYEKL. For the CDR3, the DNA is TGCGCCAGCAGCCAAGAGGACTACCCCCTCTACGAGCAGTACTTC. Residues: CASSQEDYPLYEQYF.

The rearrangement uses TRBV5-4 and TRBJ1-6, with D tentatively TRBD1 (6 bases). Germline V lookup: CDR1 SGHNT, CDR2 YYREEE (reference sequence). V gave up 1 base and J gave up 9 bases, with 11 bases separating them. The CDR3 loop spans 14 amino acids. CDR3 region: CASSLNRELSPLHF. CDR3 nucleotides: TGTGCCAGCAGCTTGAACAGGGAGCTTTCACCCCTCCACTTT.

The chain is built from TRBV5-1 and TRBJ2-3, with D possibly being TRBD2 (5 bases). This CDR3 is built from 17 residues. Germline V CDR1 and CDR2: SGHRS, YFSETQ. Between the trimmed V and J ends, which lost 0 bases and 0 bases, there was a span of 14 bases. The CDR3 reads CASSLAGGGPSTDTQYF. The CDR3, as DNA: TGCGCCAGCAGCTTGGCCGGAGGCGGGCCTAGCACAGATACGCAGTATTTT.

The chain couples TRBV7-2 to TRBJ2-2; D not certain. CDR3 length: 13 residues. Germline CDR1 is SGHTA and CDR2 is FQGNSA. Trimming shortened V by 3 bases and J by 4 bases, and 6 bases separated the two germline ends. The CDR3 loop is CASSFLRTGELFF. Written as DNA, the CDR3 is TGTGCCAGCAGCTTTTTGCGCACCGGGGAGCTGTTTTTT.

A few counts support this clone. The V gene is TRBV6-6, the J gene TRBJ2-7, with TRBD1 matching over 12 bases. The J segment lost 5 bases and the V segment lost 8 bases, leaving 10 bases of the junction unmatched. The germline gives CDR1 MNHNY, CDR2 SVGAGI (reference sequence). The CDR3 is 15 amino acids. CDR3 DNA sequence: TGTGCCAGCTGGGGAACGGGGACAGGGGGCGACGAGCAGTACTTC. This translates into CASWGTGTGGDEQYF.

The rearrangement links TRBV7-2 to TRBJ2-7; 8 bases match TRBD2. V dropped 7 bases and J dropped 3; count of bases not matched to a gene: 11. This CDR3 is 15 amino acids long. In germline, CDR1 is SGHTA, CDR2 FQGNSA. The CDR3 sequence is CASNPPEREYYEQYF. The CDR3 DNA follows: TGTGCCAGCAACCCTCCTGAGCGGGAGTACTACGAGCAGTACTTC.

The chain recombines TRBV29-1 with TRBJ2-2; 8 nucleotides align to TRBD2. The CDR3 extends over 13 amino acids. With V trimmed by 6 bases and J by 7 bases, 7 bases remained unmatched. Germline V CDR1 and CDR2: SQVTM, ANQGSEA. Here the CDR3 reads CSVALAGHGELFF. CDR3 coding DNA: TGCAGCGTGGCCTTAGCGGGACACGGGGAGCTGTTTTTT.

This chain uses TRBV6-1 with TRBJ1-6; 9 bases match TRBD1. The CDR3 covers 15 residues. Germline V gene sequence: CDR1 MNHNS, CDR2 SASEGT. The V segment lost 4 bases and the J segment 7 bases; nucleotides outside the gene matches: 5. The CDR3 DNA is TGTGCCAGCAGTGGTCTGGGACAGGGAAATTCACCCCTCCACTTT. It encodes CASSGLGQGNSPLHF.

The genes are TRBV6-1 and TRBJ2-3; 7 positions match TRBD1. Germline CDR1 is MNHNS and CDR2 is SASEGT. The trim removed 8 bases at V and 0 bases at J, leaving 8 bases unmatched. The CDR3 is made up of 15 amino acids. This CDR3 reads CASGPYRGSTDTQYF. The DNA of the CDR3 is TGTGCCAGCGGACCTTACAGGGGAAGCACAGATACGCAGTATTTT.

This chain uses TRBV4-1 with TRBJ1-2, with TRBD1 identical over 7 bases. The V gene's germline CDR1 is MGHRA and CDR2 YSYEKL. This CDR3 region has 17 residues. J was trimmed by 4 bases and V by 1 base; bases with no gene match: 12. CDR3 nucleotide sequence: TGCGCCAGCAGCCAAGGGGGGACAGCCTCCCGAGTCTATGGCTACACCTTC. Its protein is CASSQGGTASRVYGYTF.

With regard to this clone: The junction departs from the called germline gene at one end, perhaps through a read error. The J gene is TRBJ2-4, the V gene TRBV5-1; TRBD1 matches at 8 bases. In germline, CDR1 is SGHRS, CDR2 YFSETQ. This CDR3 comprises 13 residues. In DNA, the CDR3 is TGCGTCAGCAGCTTGGGACAGGAGGACATTCAGTACTTC. The encoded protein is CVSSLGQEDIQYF.

The J gene is TRBJ2-7, the V gene TRBV6-1; 11 bases line up with TRBD2. V gave up 7 bases and J gave up 3 bases; unmatched junction bases: 5. CDR3 length equals 14 residues. The germline CDR1 and CDR2 sequences are MNHNS and SASEGT. CDR3 protein: CASTGTSGGYEQYF. CDR3 DNA: TGTGCCAGCACCGGGACTAGCGGTGGCTACGAGCAGTACTTC.

The rearrangement joins TRBV6-1 to TRBJ2-7, with D perhaps TRBD2 (5 bases). This CDR3 comprises 13 residues. CDR1 and CDR2 (germline): MNHNS, SASEGT. Trimming took off 2 bases at V and 2 bases at J, with 7 bases between the two ends. Written as DNA, the CDR3 is TGTGCCAGCAGTGAAAGCGGAACCTACGAGCAGTACTTC. Amino acid sequence: CASSESGTYEQYF.

J is TRBJ1-1 and V is TRBV7-9, with TRBD1 as a possible D gene (5 bases). The CDR3 runs 15 residues. Germline CDR1 and CDR2: SEHNR and FQNEAQ (reference sequence). V was pared by 7 bases and J by 4 bases, with 19 bases between. For the CDR3, the DNA is TGTGCCAGCACCTCCGGGAGCGGGCAGGGCACTGAAGCTTTCTTT. Encoded protein: CASTSGSGQGTEAFF.

V and J are TRBV11-1 and TRBJ2-3; D is unclear. The germline CDR1 and CDR2 sequences are SGHAT and FQDESV (reference sequence). The CDR3 covers 15 residues. V shed 3 bases and J shed 2 bases, with 12 bases lying between them. The CDR3 DNA is TGTGCCAGCAGCTTTTACACATCCCTCACAGATACGCAGTATTTT. Translation gives CASSFYTSLTDTQYF.

This clone appeared a single time. V and J are TRBV19 and TRBJ1-5; possible D gene TRBD1, 5 bases. V lost 5 bases to trimming and J lost 7 bases, with 12 bases between them. The CDR3 covers 13 residues. The V gene's germline CDR1 is LNHDA and CDR2 SQIVND (reference sequence). Written as DNA, the CDR3 is TGTGCCAGTAGTGCCAGGGAGGCCCAGCCCCAGCATTTT. It is translated as CASSAREAQPQHF. Together with reference TRBV19 and TRBJ1-5, the CDR3 gives the full variable domain: DGGITQSPKYLFRKEGQNVTLSCEQNLNHDAMYWYRQDPGQGLRLIYYSQIVNDFQKGDIAEGYSVSREKKESFPLTVTSAQKNPTAFYLCASSAREAQPQHFGDGTRLSIL.

The chain has TRBV27 and TRBJ2-7, with D possibly TRBD1 on 8 matching bases. Germline V lookup: CDR1 MNHEY, CDR2 SMNVEV (reference sequence). This CDR3 is built from 15 residues. With 2 bases removed from V and 2 bases from J, the gap between germline ends came to 13 bases. DNA for the CDR3: TGTGCCAGCAGTTTACACAGGGGGGGGGCCTACGAGCAGTACTTC. Its translation: CASSLHRGGAYEQYF.

The CDR3 is CASSLGRGQYF. CDR3 coding DNA: TGTGCCAGCAGCTTAGGAAGGGGGCAGTATTTT. The J gene is TRBJ2-3, the V gene TRBV7-8, with D perhaps TRBD1 (5 bases). The CDR3 spans 11 residues. The germline V gene has CDR1 SGHVS and CDR2 FQNEAQ. V was cut by 1 base and J by 11 bases, with 7 bases left in between.

The rearrangement links TRBV6-5 to TRBJ1-1; TRBD1 agrees at 7 bases. Germline V gene data show CDR1 as MNHEY and CDR2 as SVGAGI. The CDR3 loop spans 16 amino acids. The junction had 8 bases not matched to a gene; V was cut back by 3 bases and J by 1 base. CDR3 region: CASSYLRGQPNTEAFF. Written as DNA, the CDR3 is TGTGCCAGCAGTTATCTTCGGGGACAGCCGAACACTGAAGCTTTCTTT.

The chain is built from TRBV11-1 and TRBJ2-5; 9 positions match TRBD1. This CDR3 spans 14 amino acids. Germline-derived CDR1 and CDR2 are SGHAT and FQDESV (reference sequence). Trimming cost V 1 base and J 5 bases; bases outside gene matches: 2. The CDR3 DNA sequence: TGTGCCAGCAGCTTAGTCGACAGGGGGGAGACCCAGTACTTC. Translation gives CASSLVDRGETQYF.

The chain is built from TRBV18 and TRBJ2-7; tentatively, D is TRBD1 (6 bases). Trimming left V 3 bases short and J 2 bases short, with 11 bases between. The CDR3 is made up of 14 amino acids. In germline, CDR1 is KGHSH, CDR2 LQKENI. The CDR3 here is CASSPGAAAYEQYF. The CDR3 DNA reads TGTGCCAGCTCACCGGGGGCAGCCGCCTACGAGCAGTACTTC.